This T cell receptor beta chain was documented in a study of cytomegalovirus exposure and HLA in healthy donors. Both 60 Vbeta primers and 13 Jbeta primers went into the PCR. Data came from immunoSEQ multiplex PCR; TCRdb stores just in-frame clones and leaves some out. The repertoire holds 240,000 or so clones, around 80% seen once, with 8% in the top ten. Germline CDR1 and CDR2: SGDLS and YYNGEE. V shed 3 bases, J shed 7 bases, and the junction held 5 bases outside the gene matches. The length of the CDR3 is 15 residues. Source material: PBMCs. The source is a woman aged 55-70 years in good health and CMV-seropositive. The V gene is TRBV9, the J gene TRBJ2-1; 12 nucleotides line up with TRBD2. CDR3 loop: CASSASGREANEQFF. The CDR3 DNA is TGTGCCAGCAGCGCTAGCGGGAGGGAAGCGAATGAGCAGTTCTTC.